This is a list of T cell receptor beta chains from one sample in a study of beta chain features in type 1 diabetes. TCRdb keeps only in-frame clones here, not all; method: immunoSEQ multiplex PCR. Seen here are about 110,000 clones, less than 40% observed once, and the top ten hold roughly 0.059%. Material: stem cell memory CD4+ T cells from blood. The receptor set was obtained from a woman younger than 30 in good health. Both conserved end residues are part of each CDR3.

V: TRBV7-8; CDR3: CASSLVDGGQYF
V: TRBV5-1; CDR3: CASSLYRGTGSYSGANVLTF
V: TRBV11-2; CDR3: CASSLDGLGGYEQYF
V: TRBV4-3; CDR3: CASSQDPLAGGGSVHEQFF
V: TRBV29-1; CDR3: CSVGLAGRIDTQYF
V: TRBV15; CDR3: CATSRDTGYDPWALFF
V: TRBV20-1; CDR3: CSTGSYEQYF
V: TRBV2; CDR3: CARQFEGYTF
V: TRBV13; CDR3: CASSLGTRGVSTGELFF
V: TRBV5-1; CDR3: CASRRETANTEAFF
V: TRBV11-2; CDR3: CASSLVRTGFTEQYF
V: TRBV12-5; CDR3: CASGLVLGGLAGGPVTGELFF
V: TRBV15; CDR3: CATSRVMTSANTGELFF
V: TRBV7-2; CDR3: CASSLARLRERGEQYF
V: TRBV5-1; CDR3: CASSLVASGSTDTQYF
V: TRBV7-4; CDR3: CASSLDRVVGELFF
V: TRBV7-9; CDR3: CASSLRYWEVEFF
V: TRBV6-1; CDR3: CASKPGGSGANVLTF
V: TRBV6-6; CDR3: CATQGQGAKGETQYF
V: TRBV27; CDR3: CASSFRQSPYEQYF
V: TRBV19; CDR3: CASFRTGGNAIYF
V: TRBV10-3; CDR3: CAISEAGVETQYF
V: TRBV30; CDR3: CAWSGGGTGLYEQYF
V: TRBV18; CDR3: CASSPPSKTEKLFF
V: TRBV7-2; CDR3: CASSSAGRSYNEQFF
V: TRBV11-1; CDR3: CASSLAGRVREQYF
V: TRBV7-9; CDR3: CASSLRAGDTNEQFF
V: TRBV5-4; CDR3: CASSSDRDLGEQYF
V: TRBV7-2; CDR3: CASSLGQGILYEQYF
V: TRBV30; CDR3: CAWSVYAGVKNNEQFF
V: TRBV5-1; CDR3: CASGQVDTGELFF
V: TRBV18; CDR3: CASSQSGGTYNEQFF
V: TRBV2; CDR3: CASCEGALEKLFF
V: TRBV28; CDR3: CASIQNGVGEAQYF
V: TRBV2; CDR3: CATTGQLNTEAFF
V: TRBV5-1; CDR3: CASSLGTGTTDTQYF
V: TRBV15; CDR3: CATSRDTGLAGGSYEQYF
V: TRBV11-2; CDR3: CASSFTSVLGETQYF
V: TRBV18; CDR3: CASSRGTTGPTEAFF
V: TRBV7-2; CDR3: CASSRGVIGVYEQYF
V: TRBV5-1; CDR3: CASSSNPTGGTDTQYF